This entry lists 23 T cell receptor beta chains sequenced from one sample in a study of blood T cell repertoires in COVID-19. Assay used: immunoSEQ multiplex PCR; TCRdb lists only in-frame clones, some missing. The sample contains over 200,000 clones, about 85% of which appear only once. Sequencing was done on a sample of PBMCs or T cells enriched from blood (not recorded which). These receptor sequences come from a man aged 25 to 40 who had recovered from COVID-19.

The chain joins TRBV5-4 to TRBJ2-5; 8 nucleotides line up with TRBD2. Germline V gene sequence: CDR1 SGHNT, CDR2 YYREEE (reference sequence). The length of the CDR3 is 17 residues. V lost 0 bases and J lost 3; bases outside the gene matches: 10. CDR3 nucleotides: TGTGCCAGCAGCTTGGGAGGGACTAGTCTTCCAAAAGAGACCCAGTACTTC. Its protein is CASSLGGTSLPKETQYF.

This sequence joins TRBV9 and TRBJ1-2; D is perhaps TRBD1 (5 bases). The length of the CDR3 is 15 residues. The germline CDR1 and CDR2 sequences are SGDLS and YYNGEE. V was clipped by 0 bases and J by 2 bases, with 11 bases between them. CDR3 amino acids: CASSVVGAGNYGYTF. The CDR3 DNA reads TGTGCCAGCAGCGTAGTTGGCGCAGGGAACTATGGCTACACCTTC.

The rearrangement uses TRBV19 and TRBJ1-2; TRBD1 matches 10 bases. The CDR3 totals 17 residues. Germline V gene data show CDR1 as LNHDA and CDR2 as SQIVND (reference sequence). V shed 7 bases, J shed 4 bases, and the junction held 15 bases outside the gene matches. The CDR3: CASMRQGQGTKSYGYTF. The DNA of the CDR3 is TGTGCCAGTATGCGTCAGGGACAGGGGACCAAAAGCTATGGCTACACCTTC. Supplemented by reference TRBV19 and TRBJ1-2, the full variable domain reads DGGITQSPKYLFRKEGQNVTLSCEQNLNHDAMYWYRQDPGQGLRLIYYSQIVNDFQKGDIAEGYSVSREKKESFPLTVTSAQKNPTAFYLCASMRQGQGTKSYGYTFGSGTRLTVV.

The V gene is TRBV6-5, the J gene TRBJ1-2; TRBD1 aligns across 7 bases. The CDR3 extends over 14 amino acids. V trimming: 6 bases; J trimming: 3 bases; junction bases outside the gene matches: 7. CDR1 is MNHEY, CDR2 SVGAGI, per germline. CDR3: CASSSGQDYYGYTF. CDR3 nucleotides: TGTGCCAGCAGCTCCGGACAGGACTACTATGGCTACACCTTC.

The genes are TRBV7-9 and TRBJ2-3, with 8 bases lining up with TRBD2. The CDR3 sequence is 18 residues long. V was clipped by 1 base and J by 3 bases; unmatched bases: 12. Germline CDR1 SEHNR, CDR2 FQNEAQ (reference sequence). The CDR3 spells CASSLVSGTPTTTDTQYF. The CDR3 coding sequence is TGTGCCAGCAGCTTAGTTAGCGGGACTCCCACCACGACAGATACGCAGTATTTT.

The J gene is TRBJ1-2, the V gene TRBV5-1, with D tentatively TRBD1 (5 bases). The CDR3 contains 15 residues. Between the trimmed V and J ends, which lost 0 bases and 1 base, there was a span of 10 bases. From germline, CDR1 is SGHRS and CDR2 YFSETQ. DNA for the CDR3: TGCGCCAGCAGCTTGGGACAGATCAATAACTATGGCTACACCTTC. It codes for CASSLGQINNYGYTF.

The chain carries TRBV4-1 and TRBJ1-2; D is uncertain. CDR3 size: 18 residues. The V gene lost 2 bases and the J gene lost 3 bases, with 22 bases spanning the gap. CDR1 is MGHRA, CDR2 YSYEKL, per germline. This CDR3 reads CASSQFIGLNRGDYGYTF. CDR3 bases: TGCGCCAGCAGCCAATTCATCGGCCTCAACCGAGGAGACTATGGCTACACCTTC.

The rearrangement joins TRBV9 to TRBJ2-7; 7 nucleotides agree with TRBD1. Germline V gene sequence: CDR1 SGDLS, CDR2 YYNGEE. This CDR3 has 15 amino acids. The V segment lost 4 bases and the J segment 3 bases; nucleotides outside the gene matches: 10. The CDR3 loop is CASSPSTGWGYEQYF. The CDR3, as DNA: TGTGCCAGCAGCCCTTCGACAGGGTGGGGCTACGAGCAGTACTTC.

Note on this clone: The junction shows a germline mismatch at one end, possibly a read error. The genes are TRBV7-7 and TRBJ2-7; D might be TRBD1 (7 bases). Germline loops: CDR1 SSHAT, CDR2 FNYEAQ (reference sequence). The CDR3 sequence is 15 residues long. CDR3 DNA: TGTGCTAGCAGCTTAGCGGTGACAGGGTACTACGAGCAGTACTTC. Protein sequence: CASSLAVTGYYEQYF.

The chain has TRBV6-6 and TRBJ2-7; 11 nucleotides match TRBD2. V dropped 4 bases and J dropped 2; count of bases not matched to a gene: 7. This CDR3 is built from 16 residues. Germline V gene data show CDR1 as MNHNY and CDR2 as SVGAGI (reference sequence). The DNA of the CDR3 is TGTGCCAGCAGTTCGGGACTAGCGGAGAAAACCTACGAGCAGTACTTC. It specifies CASSSGLAEKTYEQYF.

The chain combines TRBV7-2 with TRBJ1-2, with D unresolved. In germline, CDR1 is SGHTA, CDR2 FQGNSA. The CDR3 sequence is 11 residues long. Trimming left V 7 bases short and J 3 bases short, with 6 bases between. The CDR3, as DNA: TGTGCCAGCACCCGCGACTATGGCTACACCTTC. This gives the protein CASTRDYGYTF.

The chain couples TRBV5-4 to TRBJ2-2, with D possibly matching TRBD2 (7 bases). This CDR3 region has 15 residues. V lost 6 bases and J 3 bases, leaving 15 bases between the germline ends. Germline V gene lookup returns CDR1 SGHNT and CDR2 YYREEE (reference sequence). CDR3 residues: CASTERGGDTGELFF. DNA for the CDR3: TGTGCCAGCACCGAACGAGGGGGGGACACCGGGGAGCTGTTTTTT.

The rearrangement links TRBV5-1 to TRBJ1-4; 9 nucleotides align to TRBD1. The V gene end was trimmed by 3 bases and the J gene end by 8 bases; junction bases not matched to a gene: 14. The CDR3 is 17 residues long. Germline loops: CDR1 SGHRS, CDR2 YFSETQ. CDR3 in amino acids: CASSYSTPGTGYEKLFF. The CDR3 coding sequence is TGCGCCAGCAGCTATTCGACTCCCGGGACAGGGTACGAAAAACTGTTTTTT.

The chain is built from TRBV5-4 and TRBJ2-3; D is perhaps TRBD2 (6 bases). From germline, CDR1 is SGHNT and CDR2 YYREEE (reference sequence). This CDR3 region has 15 residues. V was clipped by 7 bases and J by 2 bases, with 17 bases between them. The CDR3 loop is CASSPRLVDTDTQYF. The DNA of the CDR3 is TGTGCCAGCTCCCCGAGACTAGTGGACACAGATACGCAGTATTTT.

The chain employs TRBV30 and TRBJ1-2; TRBD1 is a possible D gene (5 bases). The CDR3 extends over 13 amino acids. Germline CDR1 GTSNPN, CDR2 SVGIG (reference sequence). The V gene lost 4 bases and the J gene lost 4 bases, with 13 bases spanning the gap. Here the CDR3 reads CAWNSQGSYGYTF. The CDR3 DNA sequence: TGTGCCTGGAATTCCCAGGGCTCCTATGGCTACACCTTC.

The chain couples TRBV7-9 to TRBJ1-6; perhaps TRBD1 as D (6 bases). The CDR3 totals 16 residues. The germline CDR1 and CDR2 sequences are SEHNR and FQNEAQ (reference sequence). Trimming removed 5 bases at V and 5 bases at J, with 16 bases between. The CDR3 region has the DNA TGTGCCAGCAGCCAGTATGGGGGGGCGAATAATTCACCCCTCCACTTT. The encoded protein is CASSQYGGANNSPLHF.

The chain couples TRBV28 to TRBJ2-7; TRBD1 agrees at 7 bases. Trimming cost V 5 bases and J 3 bases; bases outside gene matches: 7. The CDR3 has 14 amino acids. Germline CDR1 is MDHEN and CDR2 is SYDVKM. For the CDR3, the DNA is TGTGCCAGCAGTCGCAGGGGGAACCTCTACGAGCAGTACTTC. Its translation: CASSRRGNLYEQYF.

This clone appeared once. The rearrangement uses TRBV7-8 and TRBJ2-7; D might be TRBD1 (5 bases). The CDR3 totals 11 residues. The ends were cut back, 5 bases at V and 6 bases at J, with 8 bases in the middle. The germline V gene encodes CDR1 SGHVS and CDR2 FQNEAQ. The CDR3 bases are TGTGCCAGCAGCGACGACAGCGAGCAGTACTTC. Its protein product is CASSDDSEQYF.

This chain links TRBV29-1 with TRBJ2-2; tentative D call: TRBD2 (5 bases). V dropped 7 bases and J dropped 1 base, with 16 bases sitting between them. The germline V gene has CDR1 SQVTM and CDR2 ANQGSEA. This CDR3 is built from 15 residues. CDR3 sequence reads: CSARRQLENTGELFF. The CDR3 nucleotides read TGCAGCGCTCGAAGACAACTAGAGAACACCGGGGAGCTGTTTTTT.

The genes are TRBV11-2 and TRBJ1-2; TRBD1 agrees at 9 bases. The CDR3 is made up of 14 amino acids. Germline assignment: CDR1 SGHAT and CDR2 FQNNGV. The ends lost 6 bases at V and 5 bases at J; junction bases unmatched: 7. Written as DNA, the CDR3 is TGTGCCAGCAGTCCCACCGGGACAGGGTATGGCTACACCTTC. This encodes CASSPTGTGYGYTF.

The chain has TRBV24-1 and TRBJ2-5, with 12 positions matching TRBD1. The CDR3 consists of 16 residues. Germline values: CDR1 KGHDR, CDR2 SFDVKD. Trimming cost V 4 bases and J 5 bases; bases outside gene matches: 7. CDR3 coding DNA: TGTGCCACCAGTGAATCAGGGACAGGGGGCGAGGAGACCCAGTACTTC. Residues: CATSESGTGGEETQYF.

As DNA, the CDR3 is TGTGCCAGCAGCTCGGGACTAGCGGGAGGTGAGCAGTTCTTC. Translating gives CASSSGLAGGEQFF. The chain uses TRBV7-2 and TRBJ2-1, with TRBD2 identical over 15 bases. V was clipped by 4 bases and J by 9 bases; unmatched bases: 1. Germline CDR1 and CDR2: SGHTA and FQGNSA. The CDR3 extends over 14 amino acids.

The chain has TRBV18 and TRBJ2-1; tentatively, D is TRBD1 (5 bases). CDR3 length: 14 amino acids. V was cut by 6 bases and J by 6 bases, with 15 bases left in between. Germline loops: CDR1 KGHSH, CDR2 LQKENI. The CDR3 nucleotides read TGTGCCAGCTCTTCAGGGATGGCCTCCAATGAGCAGTTCTTC. This codes for CASSSGMASNEQFF.